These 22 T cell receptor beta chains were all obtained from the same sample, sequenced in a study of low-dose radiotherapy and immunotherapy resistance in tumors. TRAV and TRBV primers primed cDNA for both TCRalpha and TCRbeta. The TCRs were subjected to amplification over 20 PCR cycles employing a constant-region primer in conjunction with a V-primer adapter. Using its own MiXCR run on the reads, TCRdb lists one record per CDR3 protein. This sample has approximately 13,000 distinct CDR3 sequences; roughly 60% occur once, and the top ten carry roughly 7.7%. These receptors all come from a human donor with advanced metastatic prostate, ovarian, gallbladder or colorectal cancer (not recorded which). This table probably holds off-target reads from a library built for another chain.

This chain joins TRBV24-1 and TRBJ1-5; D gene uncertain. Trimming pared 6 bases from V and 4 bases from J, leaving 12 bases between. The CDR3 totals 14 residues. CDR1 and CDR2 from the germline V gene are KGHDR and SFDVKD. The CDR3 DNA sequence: TGTGCCACCAGTTCGGGGAATTTAAATCAGCCCCAGCATTTT. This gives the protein CATSSGNLNQPQHF.

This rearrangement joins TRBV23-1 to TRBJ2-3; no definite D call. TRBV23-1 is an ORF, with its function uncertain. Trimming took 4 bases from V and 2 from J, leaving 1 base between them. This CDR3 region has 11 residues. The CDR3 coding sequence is TGCGCCAGCAGTCCCACAGATACGCAGTATTTT. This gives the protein CASSPTDTQYF.

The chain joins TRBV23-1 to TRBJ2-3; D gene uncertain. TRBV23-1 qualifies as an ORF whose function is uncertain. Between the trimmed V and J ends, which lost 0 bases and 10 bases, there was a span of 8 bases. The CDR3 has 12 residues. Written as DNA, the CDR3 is TGCGCCAGCAGTCAATCGAAGCGTCCGCAGTATTTT. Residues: CASSQSKRPQYF.

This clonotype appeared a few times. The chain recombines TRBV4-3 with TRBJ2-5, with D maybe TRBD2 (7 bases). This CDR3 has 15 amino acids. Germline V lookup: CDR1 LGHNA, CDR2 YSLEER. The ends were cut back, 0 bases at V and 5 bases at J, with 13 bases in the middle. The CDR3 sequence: CASSQDRGGLETQYF. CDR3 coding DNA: TGCGCCAGCAGCCAAGATAGGGGGGGTTTGGAGACCCAGTACTTC.

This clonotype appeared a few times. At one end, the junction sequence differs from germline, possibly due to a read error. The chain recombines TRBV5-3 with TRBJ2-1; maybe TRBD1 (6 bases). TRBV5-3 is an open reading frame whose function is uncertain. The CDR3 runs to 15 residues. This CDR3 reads CASSLDSHTYNEQFF. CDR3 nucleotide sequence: TGTGCCAGCAGCTTGGACAGTCATACTTACAATGAGCAGTTCTTC.

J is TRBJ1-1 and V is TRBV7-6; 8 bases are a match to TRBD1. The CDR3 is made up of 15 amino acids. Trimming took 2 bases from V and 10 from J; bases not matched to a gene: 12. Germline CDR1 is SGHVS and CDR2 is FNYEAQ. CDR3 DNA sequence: TGTGCCAGCAGCTTAAAGTCGGGACAGGTCAGCGGAGCTTTCTTT. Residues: CASSLKSGQVSGAFF.

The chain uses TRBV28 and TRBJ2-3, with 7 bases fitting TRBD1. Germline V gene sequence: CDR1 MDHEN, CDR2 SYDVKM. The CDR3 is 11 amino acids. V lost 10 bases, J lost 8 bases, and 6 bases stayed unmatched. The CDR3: CATSEGATQYF. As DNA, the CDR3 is TGTGCCACCTCAGAGGGGGCTACGCAGTATTTT.

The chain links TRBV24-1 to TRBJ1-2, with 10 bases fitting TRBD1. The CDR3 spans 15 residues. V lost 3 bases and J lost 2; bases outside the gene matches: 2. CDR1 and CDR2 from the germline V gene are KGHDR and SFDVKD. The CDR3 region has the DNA TGTGCCACCAGTGATCCGGGACAGGGGAACTATGGCTACACCTTC. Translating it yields CATSDPGQGNYGYTF.

Written as DNA, the CDR3 is TGTGCCAGCAGCTTAGGGGACAGGGGGGGAGAGACCCAGTACTTC. It is translated as CASSLGDRGGETQYF. The rearrangement uses TRBV7-2 and TRBJ2-5; TRBD1 aligns across 11 bases. The V and J ends lost 1 base and 4 bases, in that order; junction bases with no gene match: 2. CDR3 length equals 15 residues. Germline V gives CDR1 SGHTA, CDR2 FQGNSA.

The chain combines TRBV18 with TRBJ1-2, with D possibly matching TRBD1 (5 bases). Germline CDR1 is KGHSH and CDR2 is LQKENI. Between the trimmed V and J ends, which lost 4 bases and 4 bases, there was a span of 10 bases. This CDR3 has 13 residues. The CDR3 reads CASSRDASYGYTF. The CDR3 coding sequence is TGTGCCAGCTCACGGGACGCATCCTATGGCTACACCTTC.

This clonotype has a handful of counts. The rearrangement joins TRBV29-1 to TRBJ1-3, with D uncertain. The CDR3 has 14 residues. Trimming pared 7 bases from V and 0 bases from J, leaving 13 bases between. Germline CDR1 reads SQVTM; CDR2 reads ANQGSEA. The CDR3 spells CSGAVGLSGNTIYF. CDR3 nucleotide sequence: TGCAGCGGGGCCGTGGGCCTCTCTGGAAACACCATATATTTT.

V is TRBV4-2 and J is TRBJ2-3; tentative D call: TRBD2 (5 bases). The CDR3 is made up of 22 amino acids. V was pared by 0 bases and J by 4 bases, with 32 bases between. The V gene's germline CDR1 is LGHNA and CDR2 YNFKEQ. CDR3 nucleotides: TGTGCCAGCAGCCAAGATGCCCCGTTTTACGCTAGTGGGGAGAATTTGGCAGATACGCAGTATTTT. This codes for CASSQDAPFYASGENLADTQYF.

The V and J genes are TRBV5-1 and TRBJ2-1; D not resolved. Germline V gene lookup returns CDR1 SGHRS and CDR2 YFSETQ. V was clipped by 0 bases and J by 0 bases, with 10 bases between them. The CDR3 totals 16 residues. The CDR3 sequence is CASSLGGVYSYNEQFF. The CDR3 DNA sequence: TGCGCCAGCAGCTTGGGTGGGGTTTACTCCTACAATGAGCAGTTCTTC.

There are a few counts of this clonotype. This CDR3 is CASSLGTRGEFGQYF. The CDR3 DNA follows: TGTGCCAGCAGTCTCGGGACTAGGGGGGAGTTTGGGCAGTACTTC. The rearrangement links TRBV28 to TRBJ2-7; 8 bases agree with TRBD2. The CDR3 is 15 amino acids. The J segment lost 9 bases and the V segment lost 5 bases, leaving 15 bases of the junction unmatched. CDR1 MDHEN and CDR2 SYDVKM come from the germline V gene.

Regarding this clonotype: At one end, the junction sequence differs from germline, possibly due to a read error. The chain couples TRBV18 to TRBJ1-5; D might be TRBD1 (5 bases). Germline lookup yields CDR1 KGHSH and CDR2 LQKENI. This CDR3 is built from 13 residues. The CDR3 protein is CVSSLDSHQPQHF. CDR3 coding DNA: TGTGTCAGCTCACTAGACAGCCATCAGCCCCAGCATTTT.

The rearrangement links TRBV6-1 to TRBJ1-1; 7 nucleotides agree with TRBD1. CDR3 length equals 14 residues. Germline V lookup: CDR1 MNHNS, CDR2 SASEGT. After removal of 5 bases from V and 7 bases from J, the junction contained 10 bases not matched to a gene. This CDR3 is CASSRSTGQGEAFF. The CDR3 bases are TGTGCCAGCAGTCGTTCGACAGGGCAGGGTGAAGCTTTCTTT.

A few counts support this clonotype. CDR3 in amino acids: CASSQEQGFGTYNEQFF. CDR3 sequence (DNA): TGCGCCAGCAGCCAAGAGCAGGGGTTTGGGACCTACAATGAGCAGTTCTTC. V usage is TRBV4-3 and J usage is TRBJ2-1, with D perhaps TRBD1 (6 bases). CDR3 length: 17 amino acids. Per the germline V gene, CDR1 is LGHNA and CDR2 is YSLEER. V shed 0 bases and J shed 2 bases, with 14 bases lying between them.

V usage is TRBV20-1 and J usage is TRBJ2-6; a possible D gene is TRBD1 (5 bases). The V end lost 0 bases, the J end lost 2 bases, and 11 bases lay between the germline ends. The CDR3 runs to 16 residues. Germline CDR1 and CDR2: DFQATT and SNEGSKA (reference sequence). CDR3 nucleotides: TGCAGTGCTAGAGATAGCAGGGCGGCTGGGGCCAACGTCCTGACTTTC. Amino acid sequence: CSARDSRAAGANVLTF.

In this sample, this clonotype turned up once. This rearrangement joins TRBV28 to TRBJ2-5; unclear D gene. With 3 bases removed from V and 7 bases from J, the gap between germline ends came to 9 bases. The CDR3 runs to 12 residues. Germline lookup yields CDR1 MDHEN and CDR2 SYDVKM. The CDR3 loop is CASSFREGTQYF. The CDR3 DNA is TGTGCCAGCAGTTTTAGGGAAGGGACCCAGTACTTC.

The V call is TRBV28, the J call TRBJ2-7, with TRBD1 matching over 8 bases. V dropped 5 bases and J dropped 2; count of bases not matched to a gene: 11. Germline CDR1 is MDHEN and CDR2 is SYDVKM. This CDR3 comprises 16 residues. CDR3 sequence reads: CASSTKLWGQAYEQYF. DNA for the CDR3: TGTGCCAGCAGTACCAAGCTCTGGGGACAGGCCTACGAGCAGTACTTC.

DNA of the CDR3: TGTGCCAGCAGCCAAGGGAGCACTTTAACATACGGTGGCTACACCTTC. The encoded protein is CASSQGSTLTYGGYTF. This chain uses TRBV3-1 with TRBJ1-2; D remains ambiguous. V dropped 1 base and J dropped 7 bases, with 19 bases sitting between them. Germline V gene lookup returns CDR1 LGHDT and CDR2 YNNKEL (reference sequence). The length of the CDR3 is 16 residues.

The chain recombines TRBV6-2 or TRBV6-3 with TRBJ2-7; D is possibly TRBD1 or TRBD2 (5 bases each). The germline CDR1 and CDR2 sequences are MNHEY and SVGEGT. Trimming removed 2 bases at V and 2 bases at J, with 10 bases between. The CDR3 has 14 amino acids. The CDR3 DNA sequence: TGTGCCAGCAGTTACGGGGACGGAACCTACGAGCAGTACTTC. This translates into CASSYGDGTYEQYF.